A single sample gave rise to the 2 T cell receptor beta chains below, sequenced in a study of graft-versus-host responses after intestinal transplantation. This table comes from immunoSEQ multiplex PCR, and its TCRdb copy is limited to in-frame clones, with some not included. The top ten hold roughly 0.71% of the sample, which has approximately 32,000 clones, about 93% seen once. Sample: PBMCs, taken 16 days after intestinal transplant. The source of these receptors is a human patient who received an intestinal transplant, so some T cells may come from the graft donor.

The chain joins TRBV4-1 to TRBJ2-7; 7 bases fit TRBD2. The CDR3 runs to 14 residues. The germline gives CDR1 MGHRA, CDR2 YSYEKL. After removal of 0 bases from V and 2 bases from J, the junction contained 1 base not matched to a gene. The CDR3: CASSQDRGAYEQYF. Here the CDR3 DNA reads TGCGCCAGCAGCCAAGACCGGGGGGCCTACGAGCAGTACTTC.

This rearrangement joins TRBV6-5 to TRBJ2-5; 9 nucleotides align to TRBD2. Germline loops: CDR1 MNHEY, CDR2 SVGAGI. The CDR3 extends over 16 amino acids. Trimming removed 0 bases from V and 5 bases from J; junction bases left unmatched: 7. CDR3 coding DNA: TGTGCCAGCAGTTACTCCGGCGGGAGGGCCTGGGAGACCCAGTACTTC. It translates to CASSYSGGRAWETQYF.